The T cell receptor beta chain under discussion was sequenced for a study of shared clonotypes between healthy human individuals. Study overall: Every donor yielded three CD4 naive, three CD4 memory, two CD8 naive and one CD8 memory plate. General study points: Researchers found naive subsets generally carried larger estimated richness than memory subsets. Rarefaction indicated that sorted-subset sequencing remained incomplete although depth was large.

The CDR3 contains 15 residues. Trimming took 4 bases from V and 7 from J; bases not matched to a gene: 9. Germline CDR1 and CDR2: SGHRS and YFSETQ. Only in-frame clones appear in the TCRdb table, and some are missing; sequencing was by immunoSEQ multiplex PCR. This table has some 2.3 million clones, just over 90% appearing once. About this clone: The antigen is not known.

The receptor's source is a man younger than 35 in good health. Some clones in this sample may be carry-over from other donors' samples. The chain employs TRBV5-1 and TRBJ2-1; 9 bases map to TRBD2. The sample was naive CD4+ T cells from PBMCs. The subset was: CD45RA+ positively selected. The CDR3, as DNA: TGCGCCAGCAGCACCCCTAGCGGGACGCTTAATGAGCAGTTCTTC. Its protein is CASSTPSGTLNEQFF.